Sequencing of this T cell receptor (beta chain) was carried out in a study of blood T cells in healthy people across ages. Donors each provided approximately 9.6 milliliters of peripheral blood. Samples each had at least 5.5 micrograms of total RNA extracted. A second PCR of about 7 to 12 cycles used a sample-barcoded 5' primer and a J-beta primer mix. Tags on each cDNA molecule came from a template-switch adaptor with 12 random nucleotides. Via MiXCR, TCRdb re-called the 5' RACE reads, giving one row per CDR3 protein. The table records around 1.5 million distinct CDR3 sequences, roughly 64% of them present only once. The ends lost 3 bases at V and 12 bases at J; junction bases unmatched: 15. The germline V gene has CDR1 SQVTM and CDR2 ANQGSEA. The CDR3 runs 15 residues.

The sample consisted of blood. The chain has TRBV29-1 and TRBJ2-5, with 11 bases that match TRBD1. This clonotype was obtained from a man between 18 and 35 years old in good health. As DNA, the CDR3 is TGCAGCGTTGAGAAGAGGGACAGGGGGACCTACGAGAAGTACTTC. The encoded protein is CSVEKRDRGTYEKYF. The full variable domain, in which reference TRBV29-1 and TRBJ2-5 provide the parts outside the CDR3, is SAVISQKPSRDICQRGTSLTIQCQVDSQVTMMFWYRQQPGQSLTLIATANQGSEATYESGFVIDKFPISRPNLTFSTLTVSNMSPEDSSIYLCSVEKRDRGTYEKYFGPGTRLLVL.